Shown below are 15 T cell receptor beta chains from a single sample sequenced in a study of tumor-infiltrating lymphocytes in primary liver carcinoma. The researchers produced TCR beta cDNA from around 0.5 ug total RNA with a constant-region primer. Investigators got TCR beta libraries out of three nested multiplex PCR rounds, done with slightly modified ARM-PCR. TRBV1-TRBV30 forward primers and a C-beta reverse primer were used in the first two PCR rounds, which each ran for approximately 10 cycles. TCRdb itself ran the multiplex PCR reads through MiXCR, one entry per CDR3 protein. The data hold roughly 78,000 distinct CDR3 sequences, with 70% to 80% observed a single time. Co-extracting RNA and DNA was done with about 20-33 mg of unsorted bulk tissue as input. The sample taken for sequencing was liver tumor tissue from sampling region 4. The subset here: tumor region T4, right-lateral pole. The receptor set was obtained from a woman aged 60 to 75 with primary liver carcinoma and hepatitis B virus infection.

This clonotype was seen just once. A much more abundant neighbour one base away suggests this may be a read error. The chain joins TRBV30 to TRBJ1-1; possibly TRBD1 for D (5 bases). The ends were cut back, 1 base at V and 0 bases at J, with 15 bases in the middle. Germline lookup yields CDR1 GTSNPN and CDR2 SVGIG (reference sequence). The CDR3 covers 16 residues. The CDR3 nucleotides read TGTGCCTGGAGTGCGAGTGGGGCATGTATGAACACTGAAGCTTTCTTT. Translating gives CAWSASGACMNTEAFF. The full variable domain, its missing parts supplied by reference TRBV30 and TRBJ1-1, is SQTIHQWPATLVQPVGSPLSLECTVEGTSNPNLYWYRQAAGRGLQLLFYSVGIGQISSEVPQNLSASRPQDRQFILSSKKLLLSDSGFYLCAWSASGACMNTEAFFGQGTRLTVV.

Regarding this clonotype: The junction differs from germline at one of its ends, possibly a read error. This chain joins TRBV7-9 and TRBJ2-7; 11 bases agree with TRBD1. The CDR3 sequence is 14 residues long. Germline-derived CDR1 and CDR2 are SEHNR and FQNEAQ (reference sequence). The CDR3 DNA reads as TGTGCCAGCAGCCGGACAGGGGGCGACTACGAGCACTACTTC. It codes for CASSRTGGDYEHYF.

This clonotype was observed many times. This rearrangement joins TRBV12-5 to TRBJ1-6, with TRBD1 identical over 8 bases. CDR3 length equals 17 residues. Germline V gives CDR1 LGHNT, CDR2 FRNRAP. The V and J ends lost 4 bases and 0 bases, in that order; junction bases with no gene match: 5. The DNA for the CDR3 is TGTGCTAGTGGTTCAAGACAGGGGAGCTCCTATAATTCACCCCTCCACTTT. This encodes CASGSRQGSSYNSPLHF.

The chain is built from TRBV12-3 or TRBV12-4 and TRBJ1-1; 7 bases line up with TRBD1. The V gene end was trimmed by 6 bases and the J gene end by 4 bases; junction bases not matched to a gene: 14. The CDR3 is 16 amino acids. Here the CDR3 reads CASRRGRDRQGTEAFF. The DNA for the CDR3 is TGTGCCAGCAGGAGGGGGCGCGATAGGCAAGGCACTGAAGCTTTCTTT.

Of note for this clonotype: Possible read error: a much larger clone is one base away. The rearrangement links TRBV28 to TRBJ1-2; D unresolved. The CDR3 loop spans 12 amino acids. Germline CDR1 is MDHEN and CDR2 is SYDVKM. Trimming shortened V by 2 bases and J by 6 bases, and 7 bases separated the two germline ends. For the CDR3, the DNA is TGTGCCAGCAGTTTAGTCCAAGATGGCTACACCTTC. Residues: CASSLVQDGYTF.

The chain links TRBV5-1 to TRBJ1-6; D might be TRBD1 (5 bases). Per the germline V gene, CDR1 is SGHRS and CDR2 is YFSETQ. The CDR3 extends over 15 amino acids. V was cut by 0 bases and J by 10 bases, with 14 bases left in between. CDR3 sequence reads: CASSLVVGTGSPLHF. The CDR3 nucleotides are TGCGCCAGCAGCTTGGTAGTAGGGACCGGGTCACCCCTCCACTTT.

About this clonotype itself: A much larger clone lies a single base off, so this may be a read error. The J gene is TRBJ1-1, the V gene TRBV20-1, with D perhaps matching TRBD1 (6 bases). Per the germline V gene, CDR1 is DFQATT and CDR2 is SNEGSKA (reference sequence). This CDR3 contains 13 residues. Trimming removed 4 bases at V and 5 bases at J, with 14 bases between. CDR3 sequence reads: CSATQGFGTEAFF. DNA of the CDR3: TGCAGTGCTACTCAGGGGTTTGGGACTGAAGCTTTCTTT.

Turning to this clonotype: At one of its ends the junction is not consistent with the germline gene, which may arise from a read error. The chain couples TRBV10-2 to TRBJ1-1; 7 bases match TRBD1. CDR1 and CDR2 (germline): WSHSY, SAAADI. The CDR3 length is 13 residues. The CDR3 DNA is TGCGCCAGCATTGCTGGACAGGTGACTGAGGCTTTCTTT. This translates into CASIAGQVTEAFF.

Comment on this clonotype: One junction end does not reproduce the germline sequence, and a read error may be involved. V and J are TRBV30 and TRBJ1-4, with a tentative D call TRBD1 (5 bases). This CDR3 is built from 16 residues. The germline V gene encodes CDR1 GTSNPN and CDR2 SVGIG (reference sequence). The CDR3 protein is CVWKWKERGTNEKLFF. Here the CDR3 DNA reads TGTGTCTGGAAGTGGAAGGAAAGGGGCACTAATGAAAAACTGTTTTTT. The whole variable domain, filled in from reference TRBV30 and TRBJ1-4, reads SQTIHQWPATLVQPVGSPLSLECTVEGTSNPNLYWYRQAAGRGLQLLFYSVGIGQISSEVPQNLSASRPQDRQFILSSKKLLLSDSGFYLCVWKWKERGTNEKLFFGSGTQLSVL.

As for this clonotype: A junction end diverges from the germline sequence, so it may reflect a read error. This chain uses TRBV12-3 or TRBV12-4 with TRBJ2-3; 9 nucleotides line up with TRBD2. The CDR3 sequence is 17 residues long. CDR3 sequence: CTSNPSWDSGRTDTQYF. CDR3 nucleotides: TGTACCAGCAATCCGTCGTGGGATAGCGGGAGAACCGATACGCAGTATTTT.

This clonotype was picked up many times. The rearrangement joins TRBV28 to TRBJ2-5; D may match TRBD1 or TRBD2 (5 bases each). Germline V lookup: CDR1 MDHEN, CDR2 SYDVKM. This CDR3 is built from 15 residues. V was trimmed by 3 bases and J by 4 bases, leaving 15 bases between them. The DNA of the CDR3 is TGTGCCAGCAGTTTCCCCCGGGACCTAATAGAGACCCAGTACTTC. It yields the protein CASSFPRDLIETQYF.

This clonotype occurred once. This clone may be a read error of a much larger clone one base away. V is TRBV4-1 and J is TRBJ2-1; possibly TRBD1 for D (6 bases). Germline loops: CDR1 MGHRA, CDR2 YSYEKL. The CDR3 totals 16 residues. CDR3 in DNA: TGCGCCAGCAGCCAAGAAGGACAGCCAAACTACCATGAGCAGTTCTTC. Residues: CASSQEGQPNYHEQFF.

On this clonotype: The junction shows a germline mismatch at one end, possibly a read error. The rearrangement joins TRBV6-5 to TRBJ1-2; D perhaps matches TRBD1 (6 bases). The CDR3 loop spans 13 amino acids. Germline V gene data show CDR1 as MNHEY and CDR2 as SVGAGI. The CDR3 is CSSRPPGQPNYTF. The CDR3 bases are TGTTCCAGCAGACCTCCGGGACAACCAAACTACACCTTC.

Comment on this clonotype: This may be a read error: a much more frequent sequence differs by one nucleotide. The V and J genes are TRBV12-5 and TRBJ2-3; D might be TRBD1 (5 bases). Germline CDR1 and CDR2: LGHNT and FRNRAP. V gave up 3 bases and J gave up 4 bases, with 14 bases separating them. The CDR3 extends over 15 amino acids. CDR3 nucleotide sequence: TGTGCTAGTGGTTTTGCAGGGTTCGACGCAGATACGCAGTATTTT. As protein: CASGFAGFDADTQYF.

With regard to this clonotype: Compared with germline, one end of the junction differs, possibly owing to a read error. The V and J genes are TRBV12-3 or TRBV12-4 and TRBJ1-1, with D unresolved. The CDR3 consists of 11 residues. CDR3 bases: TGTGCCAACAGTCTTGCAGTGAGGGTTTTCTTT. Translating gives CANSLAVRVFF.